This is a list of T cell receptor beta chains from one sample in a study of OX40 agonist ivuxolimab in advanced cancers. TCRdb's copy holds only in-frame clones and misses some; the assay was immunoSEQ multiplex PCR. The sample has nearly 80,000 clones, roughly 86% seen once; the top ten hold 25%. The sequencing used CD4+ or CD8+ T cells sorted from blood, collected in a trial of the OX40 agonist ivuxolimab. All receptors come from an adult with an advanced solid tumor such as melanoma, head and neck, liver or kidney cancer. Each CDR3 is given with its conserved first and last residue. A D gene is named only where the DNA matches it firmly. Rows may omit the clone size; those that give it use once, few, many or a size class.

V: TRBV2; J: TRBJ2-3; D: .; size: .; CDR3: CASRIVGLNHF; DNA: TGTGCCAGCCGCATTGTAGGGCTTAACCATTTT
V: TRBV7-9; J: TRBJ2-2; D: .; size: once; CDR3: CASSFDSVNTGELFF; DNA: TGTGCCAGCAGCTTCGACAGCGTTAACACCGGGGAGCTGTTTTTT
V: TRBV7-9; J: TRBJ1-4; D: .; size: .; CDR3: CASSLPLLGGEKLFF; DNA: TGTGCCAGCAGCTTACCCCTCCTGGGGGGTGAAAAACTGTTTTTT
V: TRBV19; J: TRBJ1-5; D: .; size: once; CDR3: CASSIPGARQPQHF; DNA: TGTGCCAGTAGTATTCCGGGAGCGCGTCAGCCCCAGCATTTT
V: TRBV5-4; J: TRBJ1-3; D: .; size: .; CDR3: CASSQDIGTGNTIYF; DNA: TGCGCCAGCAGCCAAGATATAGGTACTGGAAACACCATATATTTT
V: TRBV5-1; J: TRBJ2-3; D: .; size: .; CDR3: CASSLGVNLDTQYF; DNA: TGCGCCAGCAGCTTGGGAGTCAACCTTGATACGCAGTATTTT
V: TRBV11-2; J: TRBJ2-7; D: .; size: few; CDR3: CASSLGTLQYF; DNA: TGTGCCAGCAGCTTAGGGACATTGCAGTACTTC
V: TRBV11-3; J: TRBJ2-3; D: TRBD2; size: .; CDR3: CASRVAGGADTQYF; DNA: TGTGCCAGCAGGGTAGCGGGCGGCGCAGATACGCAGTATTTT
V: TRBV11-2; J: TRBJ1-1; D: .; size: .; CDR3: CASSLEGGANTEAFF; DNA: TGTGCCAGCAGCTTAGAGGGGGGAGCTAACACTGAAGCTTTCTTT
V: TRBV7-2; J: TRBJ2-7; D: TRBD2; size: .; CDR3: CASSLGAGGFNSYEQYF; DNA: TGTGCCAGCAGCTTAGGTGCGGGGGGTTTTAACTCCTACGAGCAGTACTTC
V: TRBV6-5; J: TRBJ2-7; D: .; size: few; CDR3: CASSYSRGHEQYF; DNA: TGTGCCAGCAGTTACTCCCGGGGCCACGAGCAGTACTTC
V: TRBV4-3; J: TRBJ2-1; D: TRBD1; size: .; CDR3: CASSQGRTGGMGEQFF; DNA: TGCGCCAGCAGCCAAGGGCGCACAGGGGGTATGGGTGAGCAGTTCTTC
V: TRBV28; J: TRBJ2-6; D: .; size: .; CDR3: CASSLLPAQGTGANVLTF; DNA: TGTGCCAGCAGTTTACTTCCAGCACAGGGCACTGGGGCCAACGTCCTGACTTTC